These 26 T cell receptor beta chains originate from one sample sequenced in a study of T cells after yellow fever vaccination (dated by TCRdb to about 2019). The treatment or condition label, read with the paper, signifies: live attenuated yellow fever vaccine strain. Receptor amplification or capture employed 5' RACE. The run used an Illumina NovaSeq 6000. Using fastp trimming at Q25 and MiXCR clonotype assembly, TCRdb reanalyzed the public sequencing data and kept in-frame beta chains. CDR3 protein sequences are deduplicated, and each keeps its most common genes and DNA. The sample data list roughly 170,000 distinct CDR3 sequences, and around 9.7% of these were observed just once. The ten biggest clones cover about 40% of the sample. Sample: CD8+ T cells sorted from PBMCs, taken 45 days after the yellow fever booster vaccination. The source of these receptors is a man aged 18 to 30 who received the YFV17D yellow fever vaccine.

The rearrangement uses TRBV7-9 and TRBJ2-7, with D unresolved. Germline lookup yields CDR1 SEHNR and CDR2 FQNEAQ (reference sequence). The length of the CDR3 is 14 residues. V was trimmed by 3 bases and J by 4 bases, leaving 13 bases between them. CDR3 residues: CASSFPATIYEQYF. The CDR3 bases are TGTGCCAGCAGCTTCCCAGCGACCATATACGAGCAGTACTTC.

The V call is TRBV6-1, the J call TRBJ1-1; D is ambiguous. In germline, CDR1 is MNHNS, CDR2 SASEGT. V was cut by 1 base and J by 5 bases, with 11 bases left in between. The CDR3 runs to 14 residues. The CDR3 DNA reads TGTGCCAGCAGTGAAGGGTCGGGAGGAACTGAAGCTTTCTTT. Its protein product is CASSEGSGGTEAFF.

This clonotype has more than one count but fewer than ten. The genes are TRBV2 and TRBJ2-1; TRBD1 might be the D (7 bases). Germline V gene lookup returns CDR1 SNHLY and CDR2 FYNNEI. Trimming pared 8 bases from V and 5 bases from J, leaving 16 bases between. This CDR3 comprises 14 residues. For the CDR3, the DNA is TGTGCCAGCTGGAGGGACAGCCTTAACAATGAGCAGTTCTTC. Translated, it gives CASWRDSLNNEQFF.

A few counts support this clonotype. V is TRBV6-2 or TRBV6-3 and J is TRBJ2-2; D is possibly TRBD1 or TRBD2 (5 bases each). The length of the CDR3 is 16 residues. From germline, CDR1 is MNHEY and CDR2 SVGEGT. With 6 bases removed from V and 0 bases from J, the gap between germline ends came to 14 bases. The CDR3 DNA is TGTGCCAGCAGGAGGGACGAGCGGACGAACACCGGGGAGCTGTTTTTT. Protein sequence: CASRRDERTNTGELFF.

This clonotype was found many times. The CDR3 protein is CSASSWDLAGTDTQYF. CDR3 bases: TGCAGTGCTAGTTCATGGGATCTAGCGGGAACAGATACGCAGTATTTT. V and J are TRBV20-1 and TRBJ2-3; 9 bases line up with TRBD2. The CDR3 spans 16 residues. Germline assignment: CDR1 DFQATT and CDR2 SNEGSKA (reference sequence). The ends lost 3 bases at V and 3 bases at J; junction bases unmatched: 10.

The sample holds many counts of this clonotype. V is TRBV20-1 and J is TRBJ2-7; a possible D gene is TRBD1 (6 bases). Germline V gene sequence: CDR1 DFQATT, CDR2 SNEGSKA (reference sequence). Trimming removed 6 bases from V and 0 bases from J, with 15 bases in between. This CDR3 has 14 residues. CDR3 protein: CSAYTGTTSYEQYF. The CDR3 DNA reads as TGCAGTGCGTATACAGGGACGACCTCCTACGAGCAGTACTTC.

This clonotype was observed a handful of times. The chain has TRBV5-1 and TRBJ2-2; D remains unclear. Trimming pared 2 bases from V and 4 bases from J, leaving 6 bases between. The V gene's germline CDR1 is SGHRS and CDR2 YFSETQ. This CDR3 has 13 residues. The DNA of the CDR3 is TGCGCCAGCAGCTTAATCAGCACCGGGGAGCTGTTTTTT. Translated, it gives CASSLISTGELFF.

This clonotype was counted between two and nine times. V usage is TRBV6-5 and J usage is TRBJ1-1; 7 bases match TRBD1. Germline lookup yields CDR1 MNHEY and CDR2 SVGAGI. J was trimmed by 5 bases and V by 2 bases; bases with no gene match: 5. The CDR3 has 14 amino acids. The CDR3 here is CASSYTGDLTEAFF. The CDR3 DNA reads TGTGCCAGCAGTTACACAGGGGATCTAACTGAAGCTTTCTTT.

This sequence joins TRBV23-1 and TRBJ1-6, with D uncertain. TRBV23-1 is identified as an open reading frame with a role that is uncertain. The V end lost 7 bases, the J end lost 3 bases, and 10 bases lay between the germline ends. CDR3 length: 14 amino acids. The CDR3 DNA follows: TGCGCCAGCAAGACACAACGCTATAATTCACCCCTCCACTTT. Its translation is CASKTQRYNSPLHF.

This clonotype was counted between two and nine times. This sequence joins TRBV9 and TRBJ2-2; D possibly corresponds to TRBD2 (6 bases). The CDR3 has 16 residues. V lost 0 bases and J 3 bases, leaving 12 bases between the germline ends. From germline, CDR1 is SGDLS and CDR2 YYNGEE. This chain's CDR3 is CASSVGGGYDTGELFF. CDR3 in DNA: TGTGCCAGCAGCGTAGGGGGAGGATATGACACCGGGGAGCTGTTTTTT. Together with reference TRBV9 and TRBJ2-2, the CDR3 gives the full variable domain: DSGVTQTPKHLITATGQRVTLRCSPRSGDLSVYWYQQSLDQGLQFLIQYYNGEERAKGNILERFSAQQFPDLHSELNLSSLELGDSALYFCASSVGGGYDTGELFFGEGSRLTVL.

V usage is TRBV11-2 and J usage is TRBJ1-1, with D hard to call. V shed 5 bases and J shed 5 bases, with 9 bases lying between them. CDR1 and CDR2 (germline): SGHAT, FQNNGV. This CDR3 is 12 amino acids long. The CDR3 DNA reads TGTGCCAGCAGCAGCAGTGGTACTGAAGCTTTCTTT. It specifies CASSSSGTEAFF.

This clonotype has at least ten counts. This chain's CDR3 is CAIRDRGITGELFF. CDR3 nucleotide sequence: TGTGCCATCAGGGACAGGGGCATCACCGGGGAGCTGTTTTTT. The J gene is TRBJ2-2, the V gene TRBV10-3, with 9 bases aligning to TRBD1. Trimming took 6 bases from V and 4 from J; bases not matched to a gene: 3. Looked up from germline, CDR1 is ENHRY and CDR2 is SYGVKD. The CDR3 has 14 amino acids.

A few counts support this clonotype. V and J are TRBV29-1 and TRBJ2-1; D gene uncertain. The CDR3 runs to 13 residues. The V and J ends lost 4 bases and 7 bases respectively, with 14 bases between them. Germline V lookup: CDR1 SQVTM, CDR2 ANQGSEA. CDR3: CSVVGLLGNEQFF. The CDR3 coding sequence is TGCAGCGTTGTGGGCCTATTAGGGAATGAGCAGTTCTTC.

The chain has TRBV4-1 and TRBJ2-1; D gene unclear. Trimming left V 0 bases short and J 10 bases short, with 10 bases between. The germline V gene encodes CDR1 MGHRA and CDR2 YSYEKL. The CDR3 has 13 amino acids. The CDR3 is CASSQDPGWEQFF. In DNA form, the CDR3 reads TGCGCCAGCAGCCAAGATCCCGGCTGGGAGCAGTTCTTC.

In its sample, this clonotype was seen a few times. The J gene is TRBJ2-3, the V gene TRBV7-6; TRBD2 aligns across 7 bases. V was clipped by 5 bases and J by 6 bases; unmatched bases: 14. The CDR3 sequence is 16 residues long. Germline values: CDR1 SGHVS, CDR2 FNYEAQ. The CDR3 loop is CASSRRGGEGADTQYF. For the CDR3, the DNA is TGTGCCAGCAGCCGAAGGGGAGGGGAGGGAGCTGATACGCAGTATTTT.

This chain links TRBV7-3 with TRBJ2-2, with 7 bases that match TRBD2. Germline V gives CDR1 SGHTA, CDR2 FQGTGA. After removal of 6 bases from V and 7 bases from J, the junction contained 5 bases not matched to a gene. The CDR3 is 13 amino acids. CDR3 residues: CASRLSGFGELFF. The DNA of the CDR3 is TGTGCCAGCAGACTTAGCGGGTTCGGGGAGCTGTTTTTT.

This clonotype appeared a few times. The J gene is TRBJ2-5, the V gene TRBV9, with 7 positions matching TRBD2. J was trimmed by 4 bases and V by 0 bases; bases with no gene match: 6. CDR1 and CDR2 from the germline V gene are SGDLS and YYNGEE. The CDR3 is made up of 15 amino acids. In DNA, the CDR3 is TGTGCCAGCAGCGTAGTCGGGGGGACGGTAGAGACCCAGTACTTC. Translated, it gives CASSVVGGTVETQYF.

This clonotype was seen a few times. CDR3 bases: TGCGCCAGCAGCTCCTGGACAAGGCCAGGGGAGACCCAGTACTTC. Its protein product is CASSSWTRPGETQYF. The chain uses TRBV5-1 and TRBJ2-5; perhaps TRBD1 as D (5 bases). Trimming removed 3 bases from V and 5 bases from J, with 17 bases in between. CDR1 is SGHRS and CDR2 is YFSETQ in the germline V gene. This CDR3 contains 15 residues.

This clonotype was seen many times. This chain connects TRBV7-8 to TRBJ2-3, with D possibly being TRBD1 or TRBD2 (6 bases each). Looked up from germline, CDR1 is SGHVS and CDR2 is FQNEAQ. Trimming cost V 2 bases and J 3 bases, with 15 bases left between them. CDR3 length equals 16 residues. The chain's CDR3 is CASSLTWRRGTDTQYF. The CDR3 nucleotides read TGTGCCAGCAGCTTAACGTGGCGGAGGGGGACAGATACGCAGTATTTT.

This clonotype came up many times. CDR3 in amino acids: CSTWGQGASEAFF. The CDR3 nucleotides read TGCAGCACCTGGGGGCAGGGGGCATCTGAAGCTTTCTTT. This chain joins TRBV29-1 and TRBJ1-1, with 8 bases matching TRBD1. There are 13 residues in the CDR3. CDR1 SQVTM and CDR2 ANQGSEA come from the germline V gene. The V gene end was trimmed by 8 bases and the J gene end by 6 bases; junction bases not matched to a gene: 11. Variable domain in full (rest from reference TRBV29-1 and TRBJ1-1): SAVISQKPSRDICQRGTSLTIQCQVDSQVTMMFWYRQQPGQSLTLIATANQGSEATYESGFVIDKFPISRPNLTFSTLTVSNMSPEDSSIYLCSTWGQGASEAFFGQGTRLTVV.

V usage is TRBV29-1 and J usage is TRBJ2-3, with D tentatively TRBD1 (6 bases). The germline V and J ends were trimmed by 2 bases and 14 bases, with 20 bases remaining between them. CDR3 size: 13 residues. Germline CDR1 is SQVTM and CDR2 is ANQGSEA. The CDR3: CSVEPKSVQGRYF. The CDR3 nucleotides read TGCAGCGTTGAACCTAAGAGTGTCCAGGGGAGGTATTTT.

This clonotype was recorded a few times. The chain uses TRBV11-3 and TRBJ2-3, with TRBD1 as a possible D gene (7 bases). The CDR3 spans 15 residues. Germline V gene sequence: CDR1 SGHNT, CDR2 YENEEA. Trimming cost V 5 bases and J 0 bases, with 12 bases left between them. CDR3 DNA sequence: TGTGCCAGCAGCCTCAGGGGGGCTAGCACAGATACGCAGTATTTT. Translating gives CASSLRGASTDTQYF.

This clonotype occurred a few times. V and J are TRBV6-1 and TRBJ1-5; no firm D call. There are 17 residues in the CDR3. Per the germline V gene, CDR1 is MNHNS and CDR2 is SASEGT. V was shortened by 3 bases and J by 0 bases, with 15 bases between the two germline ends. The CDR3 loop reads CASSDRLAIDSNQPQHF. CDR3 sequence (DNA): TGTGCCAGCAGTGACAGGCTAGCAATCGATAGCAATCAGCCCCAGCATTTT.

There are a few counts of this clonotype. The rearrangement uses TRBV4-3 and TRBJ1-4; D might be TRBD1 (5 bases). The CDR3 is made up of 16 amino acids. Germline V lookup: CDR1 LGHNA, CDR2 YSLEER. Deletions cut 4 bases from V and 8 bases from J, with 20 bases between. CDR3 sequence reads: CASSRGITGLREKLFF. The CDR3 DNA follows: TGCGCCAGCAGCCGAGGGATTACAGGATTGCGGGAAAAACTGTTTTTT.

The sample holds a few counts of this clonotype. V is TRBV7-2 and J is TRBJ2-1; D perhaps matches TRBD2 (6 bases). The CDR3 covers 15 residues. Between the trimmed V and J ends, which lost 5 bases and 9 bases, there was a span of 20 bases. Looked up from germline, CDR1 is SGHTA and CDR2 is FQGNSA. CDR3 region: CASSTRLVPYSEQFF. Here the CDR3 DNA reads TGTGCCAGCAGCACCCGACTAGTACCCTATTCTGAGCAGTTCTTC.

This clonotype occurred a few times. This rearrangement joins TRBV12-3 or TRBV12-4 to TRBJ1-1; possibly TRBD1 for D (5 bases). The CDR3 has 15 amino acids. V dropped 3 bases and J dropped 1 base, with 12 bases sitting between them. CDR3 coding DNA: TGTGCCAGCAGTTTTAGGGGTCCCACGAACACTGAAGCTTTCTTT. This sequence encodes CASSFRGPTNTEAFF.